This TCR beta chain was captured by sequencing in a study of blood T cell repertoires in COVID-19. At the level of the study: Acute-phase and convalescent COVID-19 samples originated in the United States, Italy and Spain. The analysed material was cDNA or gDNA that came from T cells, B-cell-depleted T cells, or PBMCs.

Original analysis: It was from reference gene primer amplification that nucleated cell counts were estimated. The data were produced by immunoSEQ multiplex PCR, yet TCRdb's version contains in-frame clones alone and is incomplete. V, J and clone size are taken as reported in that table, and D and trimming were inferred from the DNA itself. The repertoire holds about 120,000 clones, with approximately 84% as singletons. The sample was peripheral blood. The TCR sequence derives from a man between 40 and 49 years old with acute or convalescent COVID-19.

The CDR3 loop is CATSASDTQYF. The CDR3 region has the DNA TGTGCCACCAGTGCATCAGATACGCAGTATTTT. V and J are TRBV24-1 and TRBJ2-3; D uncertain. The CDR3 totals 11 residues. Between the trimmed V and J ends, which lost 5 bases and 4 bases, there was a span of 3 bases. From germline, CDR1 is KGHDR and CDR2 SFDVKD.